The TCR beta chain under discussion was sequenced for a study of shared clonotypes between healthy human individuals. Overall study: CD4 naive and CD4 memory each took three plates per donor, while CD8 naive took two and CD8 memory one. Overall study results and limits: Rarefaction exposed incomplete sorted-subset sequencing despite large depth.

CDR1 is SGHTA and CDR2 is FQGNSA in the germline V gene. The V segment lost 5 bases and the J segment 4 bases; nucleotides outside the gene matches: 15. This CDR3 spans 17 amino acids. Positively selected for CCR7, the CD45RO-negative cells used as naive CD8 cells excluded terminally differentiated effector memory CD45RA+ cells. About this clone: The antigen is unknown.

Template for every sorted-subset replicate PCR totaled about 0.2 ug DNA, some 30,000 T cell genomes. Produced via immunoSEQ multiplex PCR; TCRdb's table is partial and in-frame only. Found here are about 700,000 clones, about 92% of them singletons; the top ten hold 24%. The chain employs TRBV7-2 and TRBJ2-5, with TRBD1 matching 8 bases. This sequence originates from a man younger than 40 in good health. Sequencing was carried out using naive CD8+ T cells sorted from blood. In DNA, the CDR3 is TGTGCCAGCAGCCACCTCCGGGACAGGTTCGGCCGAGAGACCCAGTACTTC. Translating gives CASSHLRDRFGRETQYF.